A single TCR beta chain is shown here with its context. Sorted-subset replicate PCR reactions contained 150 to 200 ng DNA, corresponding to about 30,000 T cell genomes. The protocol was immunoSEQ multiplex PCR, while the TCRdb copy is restricted to in-frame clones and leaves out a portion. There are approximately 2.4 million clones in the sample; 95% occur only once, and about 0.13% lies in the top ten. This sample is part of a study of shared clonotypes between healthy human individuals. The CDR3 is 15 amino acids. V lost 4 bases and J lost 6; bases outside the gene matches: 11. From germline, CDR1 is SGHTA and CDR2 FQGNSA.

This chain connects TRBV7-2 to TRBJ1-1; TRBD1 matches 7 bases. This TCR came from a young man in good health. Sequenced: naive CD4+ T cells sorted from blood. This sample's subset: CD45RA+ positively selected. CDR3 protein: CASSSLDRVGAEAFF. As DNA, the CDR3 is TGTGCCAGCAGCTCACTCGACAGGGTCGGGGCTGAAGCTTTCTTT.